This is a list of T cell receptor beta chains from one sample in a study of siplizumab effects on memory and regulatory T cells. Using immunoSEQ multiplex PCR, the repertoire was profiled, and TCRdb retains in-frame clones only, with some absent. The profile shows around 20,000 clones, 46% of them singletons. No cognate antigen is known for these TCRs. Sequencing was done on a sample of CFSE-low (dividing) CD4+ T cells sorted from an allogeneic mixed lymphocyte reaction. The receptors were gathered from a human donor in good health; the cells came from an allogeneic mixed lymphocyte reaction. Both conserved end residues are part of each CDR3. A D gene is named only where the DNA matches it firmly. Size values are once, few and many counts, or a class for expanded clones, and some rows have none.

d_gene	j_gene	abundance	v_gene	CDR3aa	CDR3nt
TRBD1	TRBJ1-2	NA	TRBV19	CASSILDRGRGYGYTF	TGTGCCAGTAGTATTCTGGACAGGGGGCGCGGCTATGGCTACACCTTC
NA	TRBJ2-3	NA	TRBV10-3	CAISPGGSTDTQYF	TGTGCCATCAGCCCCGGCGGCAGCACAGATACGCAGTATTTT
NA	TRBJ1-1	NA	TRBV15	CATSREVGVSSTEAFF	TGTGCCACCAGCAGAGAGGTAGGGGTGAGTAGCACTGAAGCTTTCTTT
NA	TRBJ1-1	NA	TRBV11-2	CASSLVEVTEAFF	TGTGCCAGCAGCTTAGTGGAGGTCACTGAAGCTTTCTTT
NA	TRBJ2-3	NA	TRBV5-5	CASSHVGTDTQYF	TGTGCCAGCAGCCATGTGGGTACAGATACGCAGTATTTT
TRBD2	TRBJ2-5	NA	TRBV5-4	CASSKTSGGQETQYF	TGTGCCAGCAGCAAGACTAGCGGGGGGCAAGAGACCCAGTACTTC
NA	TRBJ2-3	NA	TRBV7-2	CASSLYVGGTDTQYF	TGTGCCAGCAGCTTATATGTGGGGGGCACAGATACGCAGTATTTT
NA	TRBJ1-2	few	TRBV4-3	CASSPGRTDNYGYTF	TGCGCCAGCAGCCCTGGGCGAACAGACAACTATGGCTACACCTTC
NA	TRBJ2-1	NA	TRBV2	CASSDQRLLYNEQFF	TGTGCCAGCAGTGATCAAAGGCTTCTCTACAATGAGCAGTTCTTC
NA	TRBJ1-2	medium-sized	TRBV6-1	CASSDRGYGYTF	TGTGCCAGCAGTGATAGGGGGTATGGCTACACCTTC
NA	TRBJ1-1	NA	TRBV18	CASSPTMGGTEAFF	TGTGCCAGCTCCCCGACCATGGGGGGCACTGAAGCTTTCTTT
NA	TRBJ1-1	few	TRBV6-4	CASRPKGESAEFTEAFF	TGTGCCAGCAGACCAAAGGGAGAGTCAGCAGAATTTACTGAAGCTTTCTTT
TRBD2	TRBJ2-3	NA	TRBV7-2	CASSRQRGTTDTQYF	TGTGCCAGCAGCCGGCAGCGGGGAACCACAGATACGCAGTATTTT
TRBD2	TRBJ2-5	few	TRBV4-3	CASSQIAGGETQYF	TGCGCCAGCAGCCAAATAGCGGGGGGGGAGACCCAGTACTTC
TRBD2	TRBJ2-2	few	TRBV28	CASSYSGGVTGELFF	TGTGCCAGCAGCTATAGCGGGGGGGTGACCGGGGAGCTGTTTTTT
TRBD1	TRBJ2-2	NA	TRBV7-9	CASRSTGADTGELFF	TGTGCCAGCAGATCGACAGGGGCTGACACCGGGGAGCTGTTTTTT
NA	TRBJ2-2	NA	TRBV6-7	CASSYPVVEAYTGELFF	TGTGCCAGCAGTTACCCAGTTGTGGAGGCTTACACCGGGGAGCTGTTTTTT
NA	TRBJ2-5	NA	TRBV9	CASSLSPGLETQYF	TGTGCCAGCAGCCTTAGCCCTGGGCTGGAGACCCAGTACTTC
NA	TRBJ1-1	NA	TRBV9	CASSATGMNTEAFF	TGTGCCAGCAGCGCGACAGGTATGAACACTGAAGCTTTCTTT
TRBD1	TRBJ2-1	NA	TRBV2	CASNQDRGGHNEQFF	TGTGCCAGCAACCAAGACAGGGGCGGCCACAATGAGCAGTTCTTC
NA	TRBJ1-1	once	TRBV10-3	CASNYGGPQAFF	TGTGCCAGCAATTACGGGGGGCCCCAAGCTTTCTTT
NA	TRBJ2-3	NA	TRBV28	CASRSIAYASTDTQYF	TGTGCCAGCAGATCGATAGCCTACGCTAGCACAGATACGCAGTATTTT
NA	TRBJ1-3	NA	TRBV5-1	CASSLEAGSGNTIYF	TGCGCCAGCAGCTTGGAGGCGGGTTCTGGAAACACCATATATTTT
NA	TRBJ1-1	NA	TRBV27	CASSLQGRTEAFF	TGTGCCAGCAGCCTCCAGGGTAGAACTGAAGCTTTCTTT
TRBD1	TRBJ2-3	few	TRBV2	CATHRGRSTDTQYF	TGTGCCACCCACAGGGGGCGGAGCACAGATACGCAGTATTTT
NA	TRBJ1-1	NA	TRBV29-1	CSVDTTGYTEAFF	TGCAGCGTTGATACCACAGGATACACTGAAGCTTTCTTT
NA	TRBJ2-3	many	TRBV14	CASSLQVADTQYF	TGTGCCAGCAGCCTCCAGGTGGCAGATACGCAGTATTTT
TRBD2	TRBJ2-3	medium-sized	TRBV6-1	CASSVLLALSTDTQYF	TGTGCCAGCAGTGTCCTACTAGCGTTGAGCACAGATACGCAGTATTTT
NA	TRBJ1-2	NA	TRBV2	CASSVTTANYGYTF	TGTGCCAGCAGCGTCACGACGGCTAACTATGGCTACACCTTC
TRBD2	TRBJ2-2	NA	TRBV5-1	CASITGTSGNTGELFF	TGCGCCAGCATCACCGGGACTAGCGGTAACACCGGGGAGCTGTTTTTT
NA	TRBJ1-2	NA	TRBV27	CASSFRANNYGYTF	TGTGCCAGCAGTTTCCGGGCTAATAACTATGGCTACACCTTC
NA	TRBJ2-5	NA	TRBV9	CASSVDIDGQETQYF	TGTGCCAGCAGCGTAGATATAGATGGACAAGAGACCCAGTACTTC
TRBD1	TRBJ2-2	NA	TRBV2	CASSGGQGPLGELFF	TGTGCCAGCAGTGGGGGACAGGGGCCCTTGGGGGAGCTGTTTTTT
NA	TRBJ2-3	NA	TRBV9	CASSVGWGDTDTQYF	TGTGCCAGCAGCGTAGGGTGGGGGGACACAGATACGCAGTATTTT
NA	TRBJ1-5	NA	TRBV7-2	CASSLMIDQPQHF	TGTGCCAGCAGCTTAATGATCGATCAGCCCCAGCATTTT